Below, one T cell receptor beta chain is given with its context. Its antigen is not known. Brentuximab vedotin exposure varied among the patients, all of whom had relapsed after autologous stem cell transplantation. The sample is drawn from a study of PD-1 blockade in classical Hodgkin lymphoma. Regarding the study as a whole: Individuals who commenced nivolumab within less than 1 year of ASCT were excluded.

Only in-frame clones appear in the TCRdb table, and some are missing; sequencing was by immunoSEQ multiplex PCR. The table shows some 45,000 clones, with 88% occurring only once. CDR3 length equals 16 residues. V lost 0 bases, J lost 0 bases, and 1 base stayed unmatched. Germline V gene lookup returns CDR1 SGHTA and CDR2 FQGNSA. The chain links TRBV7-2 to TRBJ2-2, with 7 bases that match TRBD2. This receptor was obtained from a human donor with classical Hodgkin lymphoma. The sample consisted of peripheral blood mononuclear cells (PBMCs), taken at baseline. The CDR3 reads CASSLAGLSNTGELFF. The CDR3 nucleotides are TGTGCCAGCAGCTTAGCGGGACTATCGAACACCGGGGAGCTGTTTTTT.